The subject of this entry is one T cell receptor beta chain. In this sample, this clone turned up many times. The antigen it binds to is not known. No base quality values were provided; no much bigger clone lies one nucleotide off. TCRbeta CDR3 regions were amplified from genomic DNA using the immunoSEQ Assay, a bias-controlled multiplex PCR. The source study handled its data this way. Nucleated cell counts per sample were estimated from amplification of reference gene primers within the assay. To quantify the absolute abundance of each unique TCRbeta CDR3 rearrangement, sequence reads were collapsed and filtered. For each sample, productive Simpson clonality was calculated by taking the square root of Simpson's diversity index across productive rearrangements. The table comes from immuneACCESS by way of TCRdb, which keeps in-frame sequences with V and J called. Part of the clones is missing from these tables; in studies checked, under half for an unresolved V gene and the rest for unknown reasons. Clone size and V and J calls were adopted from that table, with D and trimming inferred from the DNA. The table for this sample lists 110,000 to 150,000 clones; about 80% of them were counted only once. About 6.4% of the sample is taken by the ten largest.

This entry belongs to a study of blood T cell repertoires in COVID-19 (TCRdb year 2020). Regarding the research as a whole: Samples from collaborators originated in the United States, Italy and Spain and spanned both the acute and convalescent phases of COVID-19. The material from the prospective study consisted of cDNA or gDNA derived from T cells, B-cell-depleted T cells, or PBMCs. Deeply sampled blood TCRbeta repertoires from subjects exposed to, actively infected with, or recovered from COVID-19 were included in the dataset. A freely available public database, intended as a resource for researchers studying the immune response to SARS-CoV-2, is where the repertoires were released. Samples were obtained from the ongoing ImmuneRACE study (first 160 participants) and from 1,000 to 1,500 subjects provided by 6 global collaborators. Nearly every sample came with metadata listing a de-identified subject ID, COVID-19 status, age in years and sex. Where available, HLA class I and class II types were obtained from metadata supplied by the sample provider rather than from assay-based typing.

Study-level results and caveats: How much clinical and demographic metadata was included differed by source and by participant, and the metadata was provided uncurated.

Trimming removed 6 bases from V and 7 bases from J, leaving 10 bases between the germline ends. The CDR3 numbers 11 residues from cysteine through phenylalanine. Only the CDR3 DNA stays, 33 bases, in frame from base 1. CDR1 and CDR2, per the germline V gene, are SNHLY and FYNNEI. Collaborating institutions collected whole blood in K2EDTA tubes following their own protocols. For TCRbeta analysis, collaborator samples were shipped as frozen whole blood, as isolated PBMCs, or as DNA extracted from either sample type. This clonotype originated in a human donor in a cohort sampled during active COVID-19. Recombination joined TRBV2 with TRBJ2-7; tentative D gene TRBD2, with 5 bases matching. Sequencing was performed on peripheral blood. The CDR3 here reads CASSIEGEQYF. The sequenced DNA: TGTGCCAGCAGCATAGAGGGAGAGCAGTACTTC.